This T cell receptor (beta chain) was captured in a study of cytomegalovirus exposure and HLA in healthy donors. General study results and limits: Several top significant clusters appeared, in a later analysis, to be linked to common viral pathogens.

CDR3 size: 13 residues. CDR1 and CDR2 from the germline V gene are ENHRY and SYGVKD. Germline trimming cut 7 bases from V and 7 bases from J; bases unmatched to any gene: 4. Details on this clone: No antigen is known for it.

Primers included in the PCR were 60 Vbeta and 13 Jbeta primers. Assay used: immunoSEQ multiplex PCR; TCRdb lists only in-frame clones, some missing. Here the sample spans over 100,000 clones, 75% to 90% being singletons. The sequenced material came from PBMCs. This chain connects TRBV10-3 to TRBJ1-6, with 7 bases lining up with TRBD1. This TCR came from a man aged 25 to 40 in good health and CMV-seronegative. The CDR3 reads CAITGQRNSPLHF. CDR3 in DNA: TGTGCCATCACGGGACAGAGGAATTCACCCCTCCACTTT.